This TCR beta chain was identified in a study of blood T cells in healthy people across ages. The authors ran a second PCR of about 6 to 11 cycles using a sample-barcoded 5' primer and a J-beta primer mix. TCRdb reprocessed the 5' RACE reads with MiXCR, giving one entry per CDR3 protein. This table has 800,000 to 950,000 distinct CDR3 sequences, about 29% appearing once. The V gene's germline CDR1 is SQVTM and CDR2 ANQGSEA. V was pared by 8 bases and J by 0 bases, with 10 bases between. CDR3 length equals 13 residues. This sample was shared with a second study, whose subject was T cells of mothers and their children.

The chain is built from TRBV29-1 and TRBJ2-2, with D unresolved. Material: blood. The source of this sequence is a woman between 35 and 50 years old in good health. The chain's CDR3 is CSIYPTNTGELFF. The CDR3 DNA sequence: TGCAGCATTTACCCAACGAACACCGGGGAGCTGTTTTTT.